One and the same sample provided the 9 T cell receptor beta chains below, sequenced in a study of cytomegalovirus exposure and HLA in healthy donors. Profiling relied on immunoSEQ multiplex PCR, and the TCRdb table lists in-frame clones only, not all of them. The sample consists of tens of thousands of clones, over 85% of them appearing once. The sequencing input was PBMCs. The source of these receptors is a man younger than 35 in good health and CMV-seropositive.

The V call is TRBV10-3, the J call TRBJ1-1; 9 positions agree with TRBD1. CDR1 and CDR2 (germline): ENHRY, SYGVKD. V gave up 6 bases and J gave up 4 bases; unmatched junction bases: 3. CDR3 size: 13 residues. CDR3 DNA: TGTGCCATCAGCGGGACAGGGAGCACTGAAGCTTTCTTT. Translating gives CAISGTGSTEAFF.

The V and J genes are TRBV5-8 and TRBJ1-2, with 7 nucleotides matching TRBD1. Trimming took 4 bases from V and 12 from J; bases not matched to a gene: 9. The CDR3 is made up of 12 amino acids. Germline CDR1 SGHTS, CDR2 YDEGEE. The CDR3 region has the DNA TGTGCCAGCAGCCCGGGGACAGTGGCCCACACCTTC. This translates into CASSPGTVAHTF.

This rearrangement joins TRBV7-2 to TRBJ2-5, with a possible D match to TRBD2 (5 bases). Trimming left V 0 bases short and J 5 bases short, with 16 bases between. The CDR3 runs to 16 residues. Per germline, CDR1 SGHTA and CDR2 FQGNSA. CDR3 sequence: CASSLAGRRVRETQYF. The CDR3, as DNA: TGTGCCAGCAGCTTAGCGGGCCGGCGGGTGAGGGAGACCCAGTACTTC.

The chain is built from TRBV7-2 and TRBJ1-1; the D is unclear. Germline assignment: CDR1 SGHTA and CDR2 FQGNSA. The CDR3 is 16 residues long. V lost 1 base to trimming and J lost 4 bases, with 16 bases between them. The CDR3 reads CASSLGSPGGGTEAFF. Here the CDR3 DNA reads TGTGCCAGCAGCTTAGGATCTCCGGGAGGTGGCACTGAAGCTTTCTTT.

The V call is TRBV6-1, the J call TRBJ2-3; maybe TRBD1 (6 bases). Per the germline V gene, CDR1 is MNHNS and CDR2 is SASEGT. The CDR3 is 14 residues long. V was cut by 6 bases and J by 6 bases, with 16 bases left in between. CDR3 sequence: CASRATGFPDTQYF. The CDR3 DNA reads TGTGCCAGCAGAGCCACAGGGTTTCCTGATACGCAGTATTTT.

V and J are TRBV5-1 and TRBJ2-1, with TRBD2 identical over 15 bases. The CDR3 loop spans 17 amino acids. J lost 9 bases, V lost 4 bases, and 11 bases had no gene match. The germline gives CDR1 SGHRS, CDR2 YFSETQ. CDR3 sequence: CASSPPGLAGGGGEQFF. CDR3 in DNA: TGCGCCAGCAGCCCTCCGGGACTAGCGGGGGGTGGAGGTGAGCAGTTCTTC.

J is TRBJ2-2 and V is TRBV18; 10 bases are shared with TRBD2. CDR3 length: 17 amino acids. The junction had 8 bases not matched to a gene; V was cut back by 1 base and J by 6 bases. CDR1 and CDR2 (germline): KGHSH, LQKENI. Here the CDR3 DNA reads TGTGCCAGCTCACCACGGCCTAGCGGGAGAAGGGCCGGGGAGCTGTTTTTT. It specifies CASSPRPSGRRAGELFF.

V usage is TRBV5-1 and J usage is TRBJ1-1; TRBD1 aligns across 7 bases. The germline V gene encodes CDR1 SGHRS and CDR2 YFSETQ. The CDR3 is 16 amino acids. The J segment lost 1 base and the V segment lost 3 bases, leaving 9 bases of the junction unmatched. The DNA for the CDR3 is TGCGCCAGCAGCTGGGACCGGACAGGCGGGAACACTGAAGCTTTCTTT. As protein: CASSWDRTGGNTEAFF.

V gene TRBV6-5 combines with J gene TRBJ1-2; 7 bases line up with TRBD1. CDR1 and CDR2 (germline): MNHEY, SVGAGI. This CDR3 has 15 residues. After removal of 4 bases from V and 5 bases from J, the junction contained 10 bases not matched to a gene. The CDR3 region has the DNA TGTGCCAGCAGTTTGACCCCGGGGACAGAGTATGGCTACACCTTC. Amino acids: CASSLTPGTEYGYTF.